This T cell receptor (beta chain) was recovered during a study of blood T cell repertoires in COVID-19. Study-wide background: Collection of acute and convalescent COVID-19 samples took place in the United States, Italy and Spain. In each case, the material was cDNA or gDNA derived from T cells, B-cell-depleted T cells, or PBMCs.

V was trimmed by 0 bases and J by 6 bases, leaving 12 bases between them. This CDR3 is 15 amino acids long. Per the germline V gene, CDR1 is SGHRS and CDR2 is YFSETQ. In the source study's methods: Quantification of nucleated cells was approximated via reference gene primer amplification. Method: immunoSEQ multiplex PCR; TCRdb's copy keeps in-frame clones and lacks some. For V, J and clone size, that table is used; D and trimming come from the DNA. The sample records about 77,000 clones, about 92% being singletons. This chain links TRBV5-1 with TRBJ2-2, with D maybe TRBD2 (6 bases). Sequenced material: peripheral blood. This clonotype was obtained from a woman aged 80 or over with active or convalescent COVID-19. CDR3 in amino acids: CASSLAEGWAGELFF. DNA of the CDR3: TGCGCCAGCAGCTTGGCGGAGGGTTGGGCCGGGGAGCTGTTTTTT.